This section outlines one TCR beta chain sequence together with its context. The record originates from a study of blood T cell repertoires in COVID-19. Study-wide context: T cells, B-cell-depleted T cells, or PBMCs supplied cDNA or gDNA.

This CDR3 has 17 residues. The junction had 11 bases not matched to a gene; V was cut back by 5 bases and J by 4 bases. Germline loops: CDR1 SGHVS, CDR2 FNYEAQ. Original handling: Reference gene primers were amplified, and this amplification served to estimate nucleated cell counts. Libraries were prepared by immunoSEQ multiplex PCR; TCRdb keeps only in-frame clonotypes and omits some of them. That table gives V, J and clone size, and the DNA gave D and trimming. The sample includes roughly 290,000 clones, 89% of them seen just once. The sequencing input was peripheral blood. The chain employs TRBV7-6 and TRBJ2-2; 9 bases match TRBD2. This receptor was identified in a woman between 55 and 75 years old with acute or convalescent COVID-19. The CDR3 protein is CASSPQVQREVTGELFF. The CDR3 DNA follows: TGTGCCAGCAGCCCCCAGGTCCAGCGGGAGGTCACCGGGGAGCTGTTTTTT.